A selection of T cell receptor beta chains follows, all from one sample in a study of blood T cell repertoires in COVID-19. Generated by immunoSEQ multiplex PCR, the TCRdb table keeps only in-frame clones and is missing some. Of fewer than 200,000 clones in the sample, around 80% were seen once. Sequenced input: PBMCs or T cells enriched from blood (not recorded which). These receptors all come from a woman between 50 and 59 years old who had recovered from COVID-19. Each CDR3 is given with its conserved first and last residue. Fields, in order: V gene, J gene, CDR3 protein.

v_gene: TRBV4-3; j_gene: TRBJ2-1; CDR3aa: CASSQRTSGAYNEQFF
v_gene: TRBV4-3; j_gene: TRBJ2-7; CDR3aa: CASSQRAREAYEQYF
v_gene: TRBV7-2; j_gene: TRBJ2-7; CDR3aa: CASSLFLDRGAHEQYF
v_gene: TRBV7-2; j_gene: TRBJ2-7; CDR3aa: CASSLAGLSYEQYF
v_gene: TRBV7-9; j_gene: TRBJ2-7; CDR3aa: CASSSRTGHSYEQYF
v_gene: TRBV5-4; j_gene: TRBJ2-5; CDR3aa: CASSLKLLADQETQYF
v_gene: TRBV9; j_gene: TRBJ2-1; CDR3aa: CASSVESGALGEQFF
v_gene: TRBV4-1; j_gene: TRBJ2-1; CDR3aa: CASSQHGLAANEQFF
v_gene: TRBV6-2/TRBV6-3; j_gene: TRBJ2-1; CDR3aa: CASSPKQGINEQFF
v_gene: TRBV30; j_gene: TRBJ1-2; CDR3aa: CALELYRGMGYTF
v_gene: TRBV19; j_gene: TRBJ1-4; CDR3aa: CASDRGRLGKLFF
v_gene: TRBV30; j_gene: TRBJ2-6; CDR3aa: CAQSWDRVSGANVLTF
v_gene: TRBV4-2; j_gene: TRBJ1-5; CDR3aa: CASSLDSSNQPQHF
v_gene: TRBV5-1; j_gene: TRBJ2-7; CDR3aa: CASSSREAYEQYF
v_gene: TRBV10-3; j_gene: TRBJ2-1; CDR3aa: CAIKSSGTSGSMAEQFF
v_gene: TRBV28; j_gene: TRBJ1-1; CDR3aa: CASSFQNTEAFF
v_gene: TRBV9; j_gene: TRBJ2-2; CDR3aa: CASSSRDSPRGELFF
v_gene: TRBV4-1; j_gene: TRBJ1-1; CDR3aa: CASSQPIENTEAFF
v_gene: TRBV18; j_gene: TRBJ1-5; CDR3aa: CASSLGQNQPQHF
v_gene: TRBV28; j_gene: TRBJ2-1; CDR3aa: CASSPTRTSNNEQFF
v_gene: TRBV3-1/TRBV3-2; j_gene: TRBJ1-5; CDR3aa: CASSQGRGEPQHF
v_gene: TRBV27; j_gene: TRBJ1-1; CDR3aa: CASSPSTHRGTEAFF
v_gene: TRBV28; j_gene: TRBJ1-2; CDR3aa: CASSAGQGADYGYTF
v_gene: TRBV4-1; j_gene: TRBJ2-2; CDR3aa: CASSQAPSGGTGELFF
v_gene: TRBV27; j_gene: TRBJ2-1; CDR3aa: CASSIRGGYNEQFF
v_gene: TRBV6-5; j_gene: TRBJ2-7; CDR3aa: CASSYRGPVNEQYF
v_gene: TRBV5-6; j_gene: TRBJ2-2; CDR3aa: CASSLLGAAGELFF
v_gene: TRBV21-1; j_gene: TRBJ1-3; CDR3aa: CASSTAGTLGNTIYF